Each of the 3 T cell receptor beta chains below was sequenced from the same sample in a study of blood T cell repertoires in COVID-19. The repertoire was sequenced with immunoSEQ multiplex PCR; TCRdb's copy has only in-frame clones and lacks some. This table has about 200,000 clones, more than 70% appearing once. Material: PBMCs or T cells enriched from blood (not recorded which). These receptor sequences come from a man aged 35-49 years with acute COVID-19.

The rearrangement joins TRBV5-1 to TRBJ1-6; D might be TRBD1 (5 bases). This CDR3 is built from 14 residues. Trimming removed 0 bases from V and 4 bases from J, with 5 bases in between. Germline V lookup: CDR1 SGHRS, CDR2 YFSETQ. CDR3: CASSLAGYNSPLHF. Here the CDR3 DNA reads TGCGCCAGCAGCTTGGCAGGGTATAATTCACCCCTCCACTTT.

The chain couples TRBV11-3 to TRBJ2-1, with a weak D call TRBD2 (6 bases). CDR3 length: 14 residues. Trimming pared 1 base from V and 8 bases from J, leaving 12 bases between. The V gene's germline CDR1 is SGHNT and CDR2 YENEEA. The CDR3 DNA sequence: TGTGCCAGCAGCTTAGCCGGGGGAGGCGATGAGCAGTTCTTC. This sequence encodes CASSLAGGGDEQFF.

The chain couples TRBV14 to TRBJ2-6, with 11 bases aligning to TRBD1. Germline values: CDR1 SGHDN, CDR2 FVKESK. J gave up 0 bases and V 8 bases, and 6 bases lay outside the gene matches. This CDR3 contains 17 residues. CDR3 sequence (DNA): TGTGCCAGCGCGGACAGGGGGCGTGCCTCTGGGGCCAACGTCCTGACTTTC. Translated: CASADRGRASGANVLTF.